This T cell receptor (beta chain) was recovered during a study of cytotoxic CD8 clonotypes in ibrutinib-treated CLL. Study information: IGHV unmutated 17 to 18; relapsed/refractory some ten; treatment-naive about 14. Following treatment for a median around twelve months, range 6 to 36, response samples were then taken.

Generated by immunoSEQ multiplex PCR, the TCRdb table keeps only in-frame clones and is missing some. The data contain 110,000 to 150,000 clones, about four fifths of them seen just once; the ten biggest clones take up 10% to 15%. The TCR beta libraries used about 2 micrograms of genomic DNA that came from cryopreserved PBMCs. This TCR was sampled from a human donor with chronic lymphocytic leukemia. The starting material was PBMCs, obtained after 12 months of ibrutinib treatment.

CDR3 sequence reads: CASSEGAGSNYGYTF. CDR3 DNA sequence: TGTGCCAGCAGTGAAGGGGCAGGATCTAACTATGGCTACACCTTC. The rearrangement uses TRBV25-1 and TRBJ1-2, with D possibly TRBD1 on 5 matching bases. The CDR3 spans 15 residues. Trimming shortened V by 2 bases and J by 0 bases, and 10 bases separated the two germline ends. Germline CDR1 MGHDK, CDR2 SYGVNS.